The 19 T cell receptor beta chains listed next were all sequenced from one sample in a study of shared clonotypes between healthy human individuals (dated by TCRdb to 2020 to 2022). The library relied on the immunoSEQ multiplex PCR assay. TCRdb re-hosts the immuneACCESS table, in-frame sequences only. Its copies lack some clones; in the studies checked, an unresolved V gene accounts for under half of them, and the cause for the rest is not known. The sample includes roughly 2 million clones, with nearly 97% observed a single time. The ten largest make up around 0.13% of the sample. Sequencing was done on a sample of naive CD4+ T cells sorted from blood. Taken with the paper, the label for cell subset or site translates to: CD45RA+ positively selected. These receptors were collected from a man younger than 30 in good health.

This clone was observed once. CDR3 residues: CASSLAGGVRNEQFF. CDR3 nucleotide sequence: TGTGCCAGCAGTTTAGCGGGAGGAGTTAGGAATGAGCAGTTCTTC. The chain employs TRBV27 and TRBJ2-1, with TRBD2 identical over 8 bases. V shed 2 bases, J shed 7 bases, and the junction held 7 bases outside the gene matches. CDR3 length: 15 amino acids. In germline, CDR1 is MNHEY, CDR2 SMNVEV (reference sequence).

V usage is TRBV5-6 and J usage is TRBJ2-1; perhaps TRBD2 as D (6 bases). The CDR3 runs to 15 residues. CDR1 and CDR2 from the germline V gene are SGHDT and YYEEEE. The V and J ends lost 3 bases and 0 bases respectively, with 10 bases between them. CDR3 amino acids: CASSSWGVSYNEQFF. CDR3 sequence (DNA): TGTGCCAGCAGCTCCTGGGGGGTCTCCTACAATGAGCAGTTCTTC.

The gene calls are TRBV11-3 and TRBJ2-1; 8 bases are shared with TRBD1. CDR1 is SGHNT, CDR2 YENEEA, per germline. The CDR3 consists of 19 residues. With V trimmed by 2 bases and J by 4 bases, 16 bases remained unmatched. The CDR3 nucleotides are TGTGCCAGCAGCTTACAGGACAGGGCGACCTCCTTTTGTTACAATGAGCAGTTCTTC. Residues: CASSLQDRATSFCYNEQFF.

The chain is built from TRBV2 and TRBJ1-1, with D uncertain. This CDR3 region has 14 residues. CDR1 is SNHLY, CDR2 FYNNEI, per germline. With 3 bases removed from V and 2 bases from J, the gap between germline ends came to 10 bases. For the CDR3, the DNA is TGTGCCAGCAGTGAGCTGAGATTTAACACTGAAGCTTTCTTT. Translation gives CASSELRFNTEAFF.

This chain connects TRBV5-1 to TRBJ1-2; 9 positions agree with TRBD1. Germline CDR1 and CDR2: SGHRS and YFSETQ. V trimming: 4 bases; J trimming: 7 bases; junction bases outside the gene matches: 8. There are 14 residues in the CDR3. CDR3 region: CASSTGQGNVGYTF. DNA for the CDR3: TGCGCCAGCAGCACTGGACAGGGGAATGTTGGCTACACCTTC. The variable domain in full, completed from reference TRBV5-1 and TRBJ1-2, reads KAGVTQTPRYLIKTRGQQVTLSCSPISGHRSVSWYQQTPGQGLQFLFEYFSETQRNKGNFPGRFSGRQFSNSRSEMNVSTLELGDSALYLCASSTGQGNVGYTFGSGTRLTVV.

Points on this clone: The same CDR3 also results from other DNA sequences found in this sample. The chain carries TRBV18 and TRBJ1-6; the D is unclear. The CDR3 is 13 amino acids. Deletions cut 2 bases from V and 7 bases from J, with 6 bases between. Germline loops: CDR1 KGHSH, CDR2 LQKENI. The CDR3 sequence is CASSPERNSPLHF. CDR3 DNA sequence: TGTGCCAGCTCACCAGAGAGAAATTCACCCCTCCACTTT.

This sequence joins TRBV4-1 and TRBJ2-2; 9 bases agree with TRBD1. Germline V gene data show CDR1 as MGHRA and CDR2 as YSYEKL. V was pared by 5 bases and J by 7 bases, with 8 bases of the junction left unmatched. CDR3 length: 15 residues. The CDR3 DNA sequence: TGCGCCAGCAGCTCCCGGGACAGGGAAGTCGGGGAGCTGTTTTTT. It codes for CASSSRDREVGELFF.

Only one count was recorded for this clone. V gene TRBV5-1 combines with J gene TRBJ2-2, with TRBD2 matching 12 bases. The CDR3 has 18 amino acids. Per germline, CDR1 SGHRS and CDR2 YFSETQ. Germline trimming cut 2 bases from V and 3 bases from J; bases unmatched to any gene: 8. CDR3 amino acids: CASSFRSSGRAYTGELFF. Written as DNA, the CDR3 is TGCGCCAGCAGCTTTCGATCTAGCGGGAGGGCATACACCGGGGAGCTGTTTTTT.

The sample holds one count of this clone. V and J are TRBV4-1 and TRBJ1-4; D not resolved. The CDR3 is made up of 15 amino acids. V lost 0 bases and J 3 bases, leaving 8 bases between the germline ends. The germline V gene encodes CDR1 MGHRA and CDR2 YSYEKL. The CDR3 protein is CASSQDWGANEKLFF. DNA for the CDR3: TGCGCCAGCAGCCAAGATTGGGGAGCTAATGAAAAACTGTTTTTT.

The V and J genes are TRBV30 and TRBJ2-2, with TRBD2 identical over 8 bases. The germline V gene encodes CDR1 GTSNPN and CDR2 SVGIG (reference sequence). This CDR3 has 16 amino acids. V dropped 4 bases and J dropped 0; count of bases not matched to a gene: 7. The CDR3 spells CAWIVSGTPNTGELFF. CDR3 nucleotide sequence: TGTGCCTGGATTGTTAGCGGGACCCCGAACACCGGGGAGCTGTTTTTT.

The chain couples TRBV5-4 to TRBJ2-2; D is perhaps TRBD1 (5 bases). The CDR3 spans 13 residues. V was trimmed by 3 bases and J by 6 bases, leaving 9 bases between them. Germline lookup yields CDR1 SGHNT and CDR2 YYREEE (reference sequence). This CDR3 reads CASSSPGSGELFF. CDR3 nucleotides: TGTGCCAGCAGCTCTCCAGGGTCCGGGGAGCTGTTTTTT.

The chain couples TRBV28 to TRBJ2-5; TRBD2 matches 10 bases. Germline loops: CDR1 MDHEN, CDR2 SYDVKM. The ends lost 3 bases at V and 4 bases at J; junction bases unmatched: 8. The CDR3 totals 16 residues. The CDR3 region has the DNA TGTGCCAGCAGTTTCAGACTAGCGGGTGCCGGAGAGACCCAGTACTTC. Its protein is CASSFRLAGAGETQYF.

The chain uses TRBV7-9 and TRBJ1-4; the D is unclear. Trimming left V 1 base short and J 7 bases short, with 4 bases between. This CDR3 has 12 residues. Germline V gene sequence: CDR1 SEHNR, CDR2 FQNEAQ (reference sequence). The CDR3 DNA sequence: TGTGCCAGCAGCTTAGACAGTGAAAAACTGTTTTTT. Residues: CASSLDSEKLFF. Variable domain in full (rest from reference TRBV7-9 and TRBJ1-4): DTGVSQNPRHKITKRGQNVTFRCDPISEHNRLYWYRQTLGQGPEFLTYFQNEAQLEKSRLLSDRFSAERPKGSFSTLEIQRTEQGDSAMYLCASSLDSEKLFFGSGTQLSVL.

The chain uses TRBV6-9 and TRBJ1-5; D is perhaps TRBD1 (6 bases). The CDR3 is 15 residues long. V shed 1 base and J shed 7 bases, with 14 bases lying between them. Germline CDR1 and CDR2: MNHGY and SVAAGI. The CDR3: CASSYCPQGVQPQHF. In nucleotides, the CDR3 is TGTGCCAGCAGTTATTGCCCACAGGGCGTCCAGCCCCAGCATTTT.

The chain recombines TRBV25-1 with TRBJ2-7, with 13 bases identical to TRBD2. V lost 2 bases to trimming and J lost 5 bases; unmatched junction nucleotides: 3. The CDR3 contains 15 residues. Germline lookup yields CDR1 MGHDK and CDR2 SYGVNS. CDR3 loop: CASSEGLAGVHEQYF. Written as DNA, the CDR3 is TGTGCCAGCAGTGAAGGACTAGCGGGAGTTCACGAGCAGTACTTC.

This chain joins TRBV28 and TRBJ1-5; D remains ambiguous. The germline V gene encodes CDR1 MDHEN and CDR2 SYDVKM. V was clipped by 6 bases and J by 4 bases, with 16 bases between them. There are 15 residues in the CDR3. CDR3 region: CASRGRWARNQPQHF. The CDR3 nucleotides read TGTGCCAGCAGGGGGAGGTGGGCCCGAAATCAGCCCCAGCATTTT.

This clone was counted once. The chain joins TRBV7-9 to TRBJ2-3, with 13 bases that match TRBD2. V lost 4 bases, J lost 5 bases, and 12 bases stayed unmatched. The length of the CDR3 is 18 residues. Germline V gives CDR1 SEHNR, CDR2 FQNEAQ (reference sequence). CDR3 loop: CASSSTPGLAGLEDTQYF. The CDR3 DNA reads TGTGCCAGCAGCTCGACTCCGGGACTAGCGGGATTGGAAGATACGCAGTATTTT.

This chain links TRBV6-6 with TRBJ2-3; possible D gene TRBD2, 5 bases. The V gene lost 6 bases and the J gene lost 2 bases, with 15 bases spanning the gap. Germline assignment: CDR1 MNHNY and CDR2 SVGAGI (reference sequence). The length of the CDR3 is 15 residues. The CDR3 bases are TGTGCCAGCAGCACAACTAGTCCCGACACAGATACGCAGTATTTT. Protein sequence: CASSTTSPDTDTQYF.

The chain employs TRBV29-1 and TRBJ2-5; 7 bases align to TRBD1. This CDR3 comprises 16 residues. From germline, CDR1 is SQVTM and CDR2 ANQGSEA. V lost 4 bases and J lost 0; bases outside the gene matches: 11. CDR3 residues: CSVGFGDSVYQETQYF. The CDR3 bases are TGCAGCGTTGGGTTCGGGGACAGTGTGTACCAAGAGACCCAGTACTTC.